The T cell receptor (beta chain) described here comes from a study of blood T cell repertoires in COVID-19. Background on the study: PBMCs, B-cell-depleted T cells, or T cells were the source of the cDNA or gDNA that made up the material.

The study drew participants aged about 18 to 89 years from some 23 US areas. Method: immunoSEQ multiplex PCR; TCRdb's copy keeps in-frame clones and lacks some. The sample includes approximately 300,000 clones, 85% seen only once; the top ten take under 2%. Per the germline V gene, CDR1 is SGHNT and CDR2 is YYREEE (reference sequence). The V gene end was trimmed by 2 bases and the J gene end by 6 bases; junction bases not matched to a gene: 5. This CDR3 contains 15 residues. Sequencing was carried out using PBMCs or T cells enriched from blood (not recorded which). This sequence originates from a woman in her twenties or thirties who had been exposed to COVID-19. The chain has TRBV5-4 and TRBJ1-3; 10 nucleotides match TRBD1. This CDR3 is CASSFGQGELNTIYF. The CDR3 DNA is TGTGCCAGCAGCTTCGGACAGGGGGAGTTAAACACCATATATTTT.